A selection of T cell receptor beta chains follows, all from one sample in a study of cytomegalovirus exposure and HLA in healthy donors. Assay: immunoSEQ multiplex PCR; the TCRdb copy retains only in-frame clones and omits some. The sample holds 250,000 to 400,000 clones, 87% seen once. The sequenced sample was PBMCs. Receptors originate from a woman in her thirties in good health and CMV-seropositive. CDR3s include the opening cysteine and the closing phenylalanine or tryptophan. The D gene is left open where the match is weak. Expanded clones are given a class, and other clones once, few, many or no size at all.

>.|.|TRBV2|TRBJ1-2
TGTGCCAGCAGTGACAGCAACTATGGCTACACCTTC
CASSDSNYGYTF
>.|TRBD2|TRBV27|TRBJ2-1
TGTGCCAGCAGCCCCGGGACTAGCGGCAGTACCGAGCAGTTCTTC
CASSPGTSGSTEQFF
>once|.|TRBV6-4|TRBJ2-3
TGTGCCAGCAGTGACGGCGGGGGCACAGATACGCAGTATTTT
CASSDGGGTDTQYF
>.|.|TRBV5-6|TRBJ1-1
TGTGCCAGCAGCGGTGGGAGGGACACTGAAGCTTTCTTT
CASSGGRDTEAFF
>.|TRBD2|TRBV6-5|TRBJ2-3
TGTGCCAGCAGTTACGTAGCGGGGCTCACAGATACGCAGTATTTT
CASSYVAGLTDTQYF
>.|.|TRBV11-2|TRBJ2-4
TGTGCCAGCAGCTCAGAGGGGGGGCAGGCCAAAAACATTCAGTACTTC
CASSSEGGQAKNIQYF
>.|.|TRBV6-5|TRBJ1-1
TGTGCCACGGGAGACGGGGGCTCTAGCACTGAAGCTTTCTTT
CATGDGGSSTEAFF
>.|TRBD2|TRBV6-5|TRBJ2-7
TGTGCCAGCAGTTACTCACTTACGGGAGGGCCATACGAGCAGTACTTC
CASSYSLTGGPYEQYF
>.|.|TRBV5-1|TRBJ1-2
TGCGCCAGCAGCCTTGACATGGGGCCGGGCTACACCTTC
CASSLDMGPGYTF
>.|.|TRBV2|TRBJ1-1
TGTGCCAGCAGTTTTAACGTAGGGATCATGAACACTGAAGCTTTCTTT
CASSFNVGIMNTEAFF
>.|.|TRBV6-5|TRBJ2-7
TGTGCCAGCAGTTACACAGGCGGCGAGCAGTACTTC
CASSYTGGEQYF
>.|.|TRBV6-5|TRBJ1-1
TGTGCCAGCAGTTTTTACACTGAAGCTTTCTTT
CASSFYTEAFF
>.|TRBD1|TRBV9|TRBJ1-5
TGTGCCAGCAGCGTAGACGGACAGGGGAATCAGCCCCAGCATTTT
CASSVDGQGNQPQHF
>.|.|TRBV6-6|TRBJ1-4
TGTGCCAGCTCCAAGGACAAAACTAATGAAAAACTGTTTTTT
CASSKDKTNEKLFF
>few|.|TRBV5-1|TRBJ2-5
TGCGCCAGCAGCTTATTTAGGCGACAGGATCAAGAGACCCAGTACTTC
CASSLFRRQDQETQYF
>.|.|TRBV27|TRBJ1-4
TGTGCCAGCAGTTTAGCCAGGGGAAGAGTTAGACCAACTAATGAAAAACTGTTTTTT
CASSLARGRVRPTNEKLFF
>.|.|TRBV7-7|TRBJ2-1
TGTGCCAGCAGCTCCAGCCCCTACAATGAGCAGTTCTTC
CASSSSPYNEQFF
>.|.|TRBV28|TRBJ2-5
TGTGCCAGCAGTTTGGTAGGCGGAAAAGAGACCCAGTACTTC
CASSLVGGKETQYF
>.|TRBD1|TRBV9|TRBJ1-5
TGTGCCAGCAGCGTTACAGGGGGCAGACAGCCCCAGCATTTT
CASSVTGGRQPQHF
>.|.|TRBV2|TRBJ2-3
TGTGCCAGCAGGGGTGAGGGTAGCACAGATACGCAGTATTTT
CASRGEGSTDTQYF
>.|.|TRBV30|TRBJ2-6
TGTGCCTGGAGTATAAGGGGCGGTGGGGCCAACGTCCTGACTTTC
CAWSIRGGGANVLTF
>once|.|TRBV6-4|TRBJ2-1
TGTGCCAGCAGTGAACTCAGTCGGCAATCCTACAATGAGCAGTTCTTC
CASSELSRQSYNEQFF
>.|.|TRBV4-3|TRBJ1-6
TGCGCCAGCAGCCAAGTCATGCCCTCCCCCCTACTTCCGAGCTCCTATAATTCACCCCTCCACTTT
CASSQVMPSPLLPSSYNSPLHF
>.|TRBD1|TRBV4-3|TRBJ1-4
TGCGCCAGCAGCCAAGGACAGGGGTTTGAAAAACTGTTTTTT
CASSQGQGFEKLFF
>.|.|TRBV5-4|TRBJ2-5
TGTGCCAGCAGCCCCCAGACCTCGCAAGAGACCCAGTACTTC
CASSPQTSQETQYF
>once|TRBD2|TRBV2|TRBJ2-1
TGTGCCAGCAGTGAAGTCGGCGGGAGTTCTTACAATGAGCAGTTCTTC
CASSEVGGSSYNEQFF
>few|TRBD2|TRBV6-1|TRBJ2-1
TGTGCCAGCAGTGAAAATTCCTGGACTAGCTTGGACAATGAGCAGTTCTTC
CASSENSWTSLDNEQFF
>.|.|TRBV4-3|TRBJ1-2
TGCGCCAGCAGCCAAGAAAGTGTAGGGGGTGGCTACACCTTC
CASSQESVGGGYTF
>.|.|TRBV7-8|TRBJ1-5
TGTGCCAGCAGCTTTGTGGGACAGCCCCAGCATTTT
CASSFVGQPQHF
>.|TRBD1|TRBV29-1|TRBJ2-7
TGCAGCGTTGCGACAGGGGGCTTCTACGAGCAGTACTTC
CSVATGGFYEQYF
>once|.|TRBV15|TRBJ2-5
TGTGCCACCAGCAGAGTGCAGGGTTGGGGGGAGACCCAGTACTTC
CATSRVQGWGETQYF
>.|.|TRBV18|TRBJ2-7
TGTGCCAGCTCGAACGGCACCTACGAGCAGTACTTC
CASSNGTYEQYF
>.|TRBD1|TRBV6-1|TRBJ2-1
TGTGCCAGCAGTTGGGGACAGGCTGGATCAAATGAGCAGTTCTTC
CASSWGQAGSNEQFF
>.|.|TRBV28|TRBJ1-1
TGTGCCAGCATCCCGCAAAAGGGGTGGGGCACTGAAGCTTTCTTT
CASIPQKGWGTEAFF
>once|.|TRBV29-1|TRBJ1-1
TGCAGCGTTGTGGCCAGGAACACTGAAGCTTTCTTT
CSVVARNTEAFF
>.|TRBD2|TRBV9|TRBJ2-1
TGTGCCAGCAGCCCCCGACTAGCAAGTGGCAATGAGCAGTTCTTC
CASSPRLASGNEQFF
>.|.|TRBV9|TRBJ1-2
TGTGCCAGCAGCGTAGACCCCAACGGGGGGCTCGGCTACACCTTC
CASSVDPNGGLGYTF
>.|TRBD1|TRBV29-1|TRBJ1-1
TGCAGCGTTGGACAGGGCAACACTGAAGCTTTCTTT
CSVGQGNTEAFF
>.|.|TRBV4-3|TRBJ1-2
TGCGCCAGCAGCCAAGAACGGACCTATGGCTACACCTTC
CASSQERTYGYTF
>.|TRBD1|TRBV15|TRBJ1-2
TGTGCCACCAGCAGAGACCTCCGGGACAGCGCTAACTATGGCTACACCTTC
CATSRDLRDSANYGYTF
>.|TRBD1|TRBV27|TRBJ2-3
TGTGCCAGCAGTTCCCTTCGGACAGGGCCTAGCACAGATACGCAGTATTTT
CASSSLRTGPSTDTQYF
>once|TRBD1|TRBV16|TRBJ2-7
TGTGCCAGCAGCCAATTTGGGACAGGGGGTTTCACCTACGAGCAGTACTTC
CASSQFGTGGFTYEQYF
>.|.|TRBV2|TRBJ2-2
TGTGCCAGCACCGAAGTTTCCGGGGAGCTGTTTTTT
CASTEVSGELFF
>.|TRBD1|TRBV9|TRBJ2-3
TGTGCCAGCAGCGGCACCGGGACAGTAGGCACAGATACGCAGTATTTT
CASSGTGTVGTDTQYF
>few|.|TRBV2|TRBJ1-2
TGTGCCAGCAGGGACGACACCTACGGTGGCTACACCTTC
CASRDDTYGGYTF
>.|TRBD1|TRBV5-1|TRBJ2-7
TGCGCCAGCAGCCCCGCCGGGGACAGGGATTACGAGCAGTACTTC
CASSPAGDRDYEQYF
>.|.|TRBV5-4|TRBJ2-7
TGTGCCAGCAGCTTGGGTCTGGGACCATGGGAGCAGTACTTC
CASSLGLGPWEQYF
>.|TRBD1|TRBV4-3|TRBJ1-2
TGCGCCAGCAGCCAAGGGGACAGGGGGCTCTATGGCTACACCTTC
CASSQGDRGLYGYTF
>.|.|TRBV15|TRBJ2-7
TGTGCCACCAGCAGAGATCGGTCGGCCGCCTACGAGCAGTACTTC
CATSRDRSAAYEQYF
>few|TRBD1|TRBV27|TRBJ1-2
TGTGCCAGCAAGTCCGGACAGGGGCTGAACTATGGCTACACCTTC
CASKSGQGLNYGYTF
>.|TRBD1|TRBV30|TRBJ1-1
TGTGCCTGGAGTACGGGACAGGGGAACCCAAGTGGCACTGAAGCTTTCTTT
CAWSTGQGNPSGTEAFF
>.|TRBD1|TRBV13|TRBJ2-5
TGTGCCAGCAGCTTAACACAGGGGGCGGCGGAGACCCAGTACTTC
CASSLTQGAAETQYF
>once|.|TRBV1|TRBJ2-1
TGTACCAGCAGCCCACGGGACAATGGGCATAACAATGAGCAGTTCTTC
CTSSPRDNGHNNEQFF
>.|TRBD2|TRBV9|TRBJ2-7
TGTGCCAGCAGCGCCGGGACTAGCGGGATGTACGAGCAGTACTTC
CASSAGTSGMYEQYF
>.|.|TRBV5-4|TRBJ1-2
TGTGCCAGCAGCTTGATTCAGCGGCTACAGTATGGCTACACCTTC
CASSLIQRLQYGYTF
>once|TRBD1|TRBV28|TRBJ2-1
TGTGCCAGCAGTTTAGGGACAGCCTACAATGAGCAGTTCTTC
CASSLGTAYNEQFF
>.|.|TRBV4-3|TRBJ2-7
TGCGCCAGCAGCCAAGGGGGCAACTACGAGCAGTACTTC
CASSQGGNYEQYF
>few|.|TRBV29-1|TRBJ1-2
TGCAGCGTAAGACATGAGGTGAAGGATGGCTACACCTTC
CSVRHEVKDGYTF
>.|.|TRBV5-6|TRBJ2-5
TGTGCCAGCTCTCCGAGCGAGACCCAGTACTTC
CASSPSETQYF